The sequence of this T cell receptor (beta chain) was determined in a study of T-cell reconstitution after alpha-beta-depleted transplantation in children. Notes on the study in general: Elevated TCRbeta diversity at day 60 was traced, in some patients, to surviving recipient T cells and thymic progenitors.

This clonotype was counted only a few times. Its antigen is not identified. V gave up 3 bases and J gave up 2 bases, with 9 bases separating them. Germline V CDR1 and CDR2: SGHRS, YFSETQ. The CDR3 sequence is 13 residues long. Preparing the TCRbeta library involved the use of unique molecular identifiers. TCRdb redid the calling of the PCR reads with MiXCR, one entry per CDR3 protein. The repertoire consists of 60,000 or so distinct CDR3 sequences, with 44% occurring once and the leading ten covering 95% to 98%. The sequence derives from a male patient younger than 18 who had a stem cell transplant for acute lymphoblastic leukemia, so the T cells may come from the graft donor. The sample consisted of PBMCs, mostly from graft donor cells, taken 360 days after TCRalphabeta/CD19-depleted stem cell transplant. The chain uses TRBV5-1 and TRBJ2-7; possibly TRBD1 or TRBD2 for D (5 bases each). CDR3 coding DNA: TGCGCCAGCAGCTGGGGACCAACCTACGAGCAGTACTTC. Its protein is CASSWGPTYEQYF.